Shown below are 2 T cell receptor beta chains from a single sample sequenced in a study of cytomegalovirus exposure and HLA in healthy donors (TCRdb year 2017). The library was built by means of the immunoSEQ multiplex PCR assay. For the multiplex PCR, a mixture combining 60 forward primers for TCR Vbeta segments and 13 reverse primers for TCR Jbeta segments was used. TCRdb mirrors the immuneACCESS table, restricted to in-frame sequences. Some clones are absent from its copies; in checked studies, under half trace to an unresolved V gene, and the reason for the others is unknown. Counted in this sample were about 190,000 clones; roughly 83% of them appeared once. The leading ten clones occupy about 0.24% of the sample. Sequenced: PBMCs. These receptors all come from a boy under 18 in good health and CMV-seronegative.

This rearrangement joins TRBV29-1 to TRBJ2-2, with 13 bases matching TRBD2. The CDR3 runs to 15 residues. The V segment lost 6 bases and the J segment 4 bases; nucleotides outside the gene matches: 5. Germline-derived CDR1 and CDR2 are SQVTM and ANQGSEA. CDR3 sequence: CSVVGTSGTTGELFF. DNA of the CDR3: TGCAGCGTCGTCGGGACTAGCGGGACCACCGGGGAGCTGTTTTTT.

This clone was detected once. The chain joins TRBV7-2 to TRBJ2-3; D remains ambiguous. Germline loops: CDR1 SGHTA, CDR2 FQGNSA. This CDR3 is 11 amino acids long. Trimming removed 3 bases from V and 4 bases from J, with 2 bases in between. CDR3 coding DNA: TGTGCCAGCAGCTTCTCAGATACGCAGTATTTT. This gives the protein CASSFSDTQYF.